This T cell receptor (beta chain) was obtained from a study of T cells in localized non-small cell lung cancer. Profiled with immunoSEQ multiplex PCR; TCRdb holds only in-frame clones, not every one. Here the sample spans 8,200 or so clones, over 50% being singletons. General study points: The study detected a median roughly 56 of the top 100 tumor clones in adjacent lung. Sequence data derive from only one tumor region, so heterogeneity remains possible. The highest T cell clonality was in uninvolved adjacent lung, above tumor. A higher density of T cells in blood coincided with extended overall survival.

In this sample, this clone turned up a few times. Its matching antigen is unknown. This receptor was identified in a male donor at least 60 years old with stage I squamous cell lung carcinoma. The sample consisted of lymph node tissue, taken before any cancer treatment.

The DNA for the CDR3 is TGTGCCACCAGCAGAGAGGGGACAGCTATCCACAATGAGCAGTTCTTC. Translated: CATSREGTAIHNEQFF. V usage is TRBV15 and J usage is TRBJ2-1; 7 bases are a match to TRBD1. Per germline, CDR1 LNHNV and CDR2 YYDKDF (reference sequence). V gave up 0 bases and J gave up 5 bases; unmatched junction bases: 7. This CDR3 is 16 amino acids long.